A selection of T cell receptor beta chains follows, all from one sample in a study of vaccination and CD4 T cells after COVID-19. These receptors have no known antigen. From the PCR reads, TCRdb called clonotypes with MiXCR, one entry per CDR3 protein. The sample holds some 15,000 distinct CDR3 sequences, around half seen once. The sequenced sample was CD4+ T cells from blood, cultured in vitro, obtained before SARS-CoV-2 vaccination. These receptors all come from a human donor who had recovered from COVID-19. Both conserved end residues are part of each CDR3. D genes are given only for firm matches. The size field is filled for only some rows; it gives once, few, many or a size class.

V: TRBV20-1
D: TRBD1
size: NA
length: 19
J: TRBJ1-5
DNA: TGCAGTGCTAGAGACCGAGGGACAGGGGCCGCGATTTTCAATCAGCCCCAGCATTTT
CDR3: CSARDRGTGAAIFNQPQHF

V: TRBV7-8
D: NA
size: NA
length: 14
J: TRBJ1-5
DNA: TGTGCCAGCAGCCCAGGACGGAGCAATCAGCCCCAGCATTTT
CDR3: CASSPGRSNQPQHF

V: TRBV19
D: TRBD1
size: NA
length: 18
J: TRBJ1-1
DNA: TGTGCCAGTAGTATATGGGGCGGGGGCAGGGACAGGCGCACTGAAGCTTTCTTT
CDR3: CASSIWGGGRDRRTEAFF

V: TRBV7-6
D: NA
size: few
length: 13
J: TRBJ1-2
DNA: TGTGCCAGCAGCCCACAGAGCAGCTATGGCTACACCTTC
CDR3: CASSPQSSYGYTF

V: TRBV19
D: NA
size: NA
length: 12
J: TRBJ1-5
DNA: TGTGCCAGTACGGGGTTTAATCAGCCCCAGCATTTT
CDR3: CASTGFNQPQHF

V: TRBV27
D: NA
size: few
length: 15
J: TRBJ1-6
DNA: TGTGCCAGCAGTTTATCAGGCAGGCGGAATTCACCCCTCCACTTT
CDR3: CASSLSGRRNSPLHF

V: TRBV12-5
D: NA
size: NA
length: 11
J: TRBJ1-6
DNA: TGTGCTAGTGGACCTAATTCACCCCTCCACTTT
CDR3: CASGPNSPLHF

V: TRBV28
D: NA
size: NA
length: 14
J: TRBJ1-1
DNA: TGTGCCAGCAGACTGGACGTCCCGAACACTGAAGCTTTCTTT
CDR3: CASRLDVPNTEAFF

V: TRBV6-1
D: NA
size: NA
length: 13
J: TRBJ2-2
DNA: TGTGCCAGCAGTGACAGGGACCGAGGGGAGCTGTTTTTT
CDR3: CASSDRDRGELFF

V: TRBV7-2
D: NA
size: few
length: 12
J: TRBJ2-7
DNA: TGTGCCAGCAGCAACGGGGGTTACGAGCAGTACTTC
CDR3: CASSNGGYEQYF

V: TRBV7-9
D: TRBD1
size: once
length: 18
J: TRBJ2-2
DNA: TGTGCCAGCAGCTCCTTATCCGGGACAGGGCCGAACACCGGGGAGCTGTTTTTT
CDR3: CASSSLSGTGPNTGELFF

V: TRBV19
D: NA
size: NA
length: 12
J: TRBJ1-2
DNA: TGTGCCAGTAGTATTGGGATCCGTGGCTACACCTTC
CDR3: CASSIGIRGYTF

V: TRBV6-5
D: NA
size: NA
length: 13
J: TRBJ1-1
DNA: TGTGCCAGCAGTTACTCGACCAACACTGAAGCTTTCTTT
CDR3: CASSYSTNTEAFF

V: TRBV19
D: TRBD1
size: NA
length: 14
J: TRBJ2-3
DNA: TGTGCCAGTAGCGGACAGGGGTGGACAGATACGCAGTATTTT
CDR3: CASSGQGWTDTQYF

V: TRBV6-5
D: TRBD1
size: few
length: 18
J: TRBJ1-2
DNA: TGTGCCAGCAGTTACGGCCCGGGACAGGGGAGGAGAAACTATGGCTACACCTTC
CDR3: CASSYGPGQGRRNYGYTF

V: TRBV6-4
D: TRBD1
size: once
length: 13
J: TRBJ2-7
DNA: TGTGCCAGCGAAGGACAGGGGCGTCACGAGCAGTACTTC
CDR3: CASEGQGRHEQYF

V: TRBV6-2/TRBV6-3
D: NA
size: few
length: 15
J: TRBJ1-5
DNA: TGTGCCAGCAGTAATACAGGGTATAGCAATCAGCCCCAGCATTTT
CDR3: CASSNTGYSNQPQHF

V: TRBV28
D: NA
size: NA
length: 13
J: TRBJ1-2
DNA: TGTGCCAGCAGTCCAGGGTCCTACTATGGCTACACCTTC
CDR3: CASSPGSYYGYTF

V: TRBV11-3
D: TRBD2
size: NA
length: 15
J: TRBJ2-7
DNA: TGTGCCAGCAGCTTGGGGACTAGCGGGAGTTACGAGCAGTACTTC
CDR3: CASSLGTSGSYEQYF

V: TRBV7-2
D: TRBD2
size: NA
length: 16
J: TRBJ2-3
DNA: TGTGCCAGCAGCTTGCCGCTAGCGGGAGGGCCAGATACGCAGTATTTT
CDR3: CASSLPLAGGPDTQYF

V: TRBV21-1
D: NA
size: NA
length: 15
J: TRBJ2-5
DNA: TGTGCCAGCCCCCTCCAAAGACGTACCCAAGAGACCCAGTACTTC
CDR3: CASPLQRRTQETQYF

V: TRBV7-8
D: TRBD2
size: few
length: 15
J: TRBJ2-5
DNA: TGTGCCAGCAGCTCGGGACTAGCGGGGGGGCAGGCCCAGTACTTC
CDR3: CASSSGLAGGQAQYF

V: TRBV6-1
D: TRBD2
size: few
length: 16
J: TRBJ2-3
DNA: TGTGCCAGCAGTGAAAGGGCGGGAGGGCCCACAGATACGCAGTATTTT
CDR3: CASSERAGGPTDTQYF

V: TRBV12-3/TRBV12-4
D: TRBD2
size: NA
length: 16
J: TRBJ2-5
DNA: TGTGCCAGCAGTTTACAGGGGGGGCGGGGGGGCGAGACCCAGTACTTC
CDR3: CASSLQGGRGGETQYF

V: TRBV19
D: NA
size: few
length: 14
J: TRBJ1-5
DNA: TGTGCCAGTAGTGTTGGACAGATGTTTCAGCCCCAGCATTTT
CDR3: CASSVGQMFQPQHF

V: TRBV7-3
D: NA
size: NA
length: 14
J: TRBJ1-1
DNA: TGTGCCAGCAGCTTAACGGGTTCGGACACTGAAGCTTTCTTT
CDR3: CASSLTGSDTEAFF

V: TRBV28
D: NA
size: NA
length: 15
J: TRBJ2-2
DNA: TGTGCCAGCAGTCCCCCCCCAGGGGCCACCGGGGAGCTGTTTTTT
CDR3: CASSPPPGATGELFF

V: TRBV7-2
D: NA
size: few
length: 14
J: TRBJ1-5
DNA: TGTGCCAGCAGCTTTGCGGGGAGTAATCAGCCCCAGCATTTT
CDR3: CASSFAGSNQPQHF

V: TRBV27
D: NA
size: NA
length: 15
J: TRBJ1-1
DNA: TGTGCCAGCAGTTGGTTCGGCGGCCGGAGGACTGAAGCTTTCTTT
CDR3: CASSWFGGRRTEAFF

V: TRBV7-8
D: NA
size: NA
length: 14
J: TRBJ1-2
DNA: TGTACCAGCACCCCCGAGACAGGCCTTTCAGGCTACACCTTC
CDR3: CTSTPETGLSGYTF